The TCR beta chain under discussion was sequenced for a study of metastatic and nonmetastatic thyroid tumors. Germline CDR1 and CDR2: MDHEN and SYDVKM. The CDR3 has 11 amino acids. V was pared by 3 bases and J by 5 bases, with 4 bases between. Original analysis: The study built a papillary thyroid cancer distant-metastasis classifier from CDR3 differences across clinicopathological groups. TCRdb reanalyzed the PCR reads with MiXCR. Clone size and V and J calls follow TCRdb, not the original study. The table has about 15,000 clones, around 25% seen once. Thyroid surgery had not been preceded by any treatment in any patient.

The receptor comes from a female donor with papillary thyroid cancer or a benign thyroid nodule (not recorded which). Some clones in this sample may be carry-over from other donors' samples. The source material was tumor tissue. The chain couples TRBV28 to TRBJ1-2; D unresolved. The CDR3 DNA reads as TGTGCCAGCAGTTTTTTATATGGCTACACCTTC. Translation: CASSFLYGYTF.